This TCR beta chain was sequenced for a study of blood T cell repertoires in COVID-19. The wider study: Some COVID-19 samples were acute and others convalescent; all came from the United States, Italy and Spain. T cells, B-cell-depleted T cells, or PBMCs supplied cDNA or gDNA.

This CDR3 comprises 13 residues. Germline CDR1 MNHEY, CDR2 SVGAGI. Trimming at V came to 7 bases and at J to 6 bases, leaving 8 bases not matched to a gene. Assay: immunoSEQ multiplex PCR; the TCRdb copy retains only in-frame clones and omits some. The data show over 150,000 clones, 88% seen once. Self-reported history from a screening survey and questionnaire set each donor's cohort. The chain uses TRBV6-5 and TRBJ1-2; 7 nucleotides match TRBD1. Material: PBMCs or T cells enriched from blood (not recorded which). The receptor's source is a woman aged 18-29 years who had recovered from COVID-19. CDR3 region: CASKRGQGDGYTF. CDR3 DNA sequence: TGTGCCAGCAAAAGAGGTCAGGGGGATGGCTACACCTTC.